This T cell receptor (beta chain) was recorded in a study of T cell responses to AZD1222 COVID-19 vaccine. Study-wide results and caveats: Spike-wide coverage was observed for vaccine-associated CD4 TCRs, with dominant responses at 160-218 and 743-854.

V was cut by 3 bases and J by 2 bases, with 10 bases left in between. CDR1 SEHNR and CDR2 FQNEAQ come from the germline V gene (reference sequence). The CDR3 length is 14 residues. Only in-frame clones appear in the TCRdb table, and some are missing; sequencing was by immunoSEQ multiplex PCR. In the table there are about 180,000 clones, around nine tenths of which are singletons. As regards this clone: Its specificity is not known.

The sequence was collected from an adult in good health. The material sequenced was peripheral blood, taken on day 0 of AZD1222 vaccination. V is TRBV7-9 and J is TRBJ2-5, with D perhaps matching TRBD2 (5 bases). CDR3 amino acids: CASSLYTGQETQYF. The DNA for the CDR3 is TGTGCCAGCAGCTTGTACACGGGACAAGAGACCCAGTACTTC.